These T cell receptor beta chains were read from a single sample in a study of response to subunit inactivated influenza vaccine. From the RT-PCR reads, TCRdb called clonotypes with MiXCR, one entry per CDR3 protein. The repertoire holds a few hundred thousand distinct CDR3 sequences, with roughly 9.7% as singletons. Sequencing was performed on PBMCs from blood, taken 40 to 50 days after vaccination. The source is a man aged 50 to 60 who received an inactivated influenza vaccine. Each CDR3 is given with its conserved first and last residue. D genes are given only for firm matches. Clone size appears in some rows only: once, few, many, or a class for an expanded clone.

>TRBV7-2|TRBJ2-1|TRBD2|few
TGTGCCAGCAGCTTTGCGGGAGCGTACAATGAGCAGTTCTTC
CASSFAGAYNEQFF
>TRBV15|TRBJ2-2|.|.
TGTGCCACCAGCAGAGATTTTTCGGGTCTAGCCCACACCGGGGAGCTGTTTTTT
CATSRDFSGLAHTGELFF
>TRBV28|TRBJ2-7|.|.
TGTGCCAGCAGTGGTGCCGGGAGCGCCACCTACGAGCAGTACTTC
CASSGAGSATYEQYF
>TRBV7-2|TRBJ2-1|TRBD2|.
TGTGCCAGCAGCCCGAGACGGGGACTAGCGGGATACAATGAGCAGTTCTTC
CASSPRRGLAGYNEQFF
>TRBV20-1|TRBJ2-2|.|.
TGCAGTGCATCCCCGGGACTCGAAAACACCGGGGAGCTGTTTTTT
CSASPGLENTGELFF
>TRBV29-1|TRBJ1-1|TRBD1|many
TGCAGCGTTGTGGGGGACAGTTGGAACACTGAAGCTTTCTTT
CSVVGDSWNTEAFF
>TRBV5-6|TRBJ2-2|.|few
TGTGCCAGCAGCTTTGGGGGCCCCCGCTCCGGGGAGCTGTTTTTT
CASSFGGPRSGELFF
>TRBV9|TRBJ2-6|.|few
TGTGCCAGCAGCGTAGAAACAGCACACTCTGGGGCCAACGTCCTGACTTTC
CASSVETAHSGANVLTF
>TRBV10-3|TRBJ2-5|.|.
TGTGCCATCAGTGAGTCTCCGGAGACCCAGTACTTC
CAISESPETQYF
>TRBV5-1|TRBJ2-3|.|few
TGCGCCAGCAGCTTGGAGCAGGGCATAACAGATACGCAGTATTTT
CASSLEQGITDTQYF
>TRBV4-2|TRBJ2-7|.|.
TGTGCCAGCAGCCCGTCCGGACGTCTTAATGAGCAGTACTTC
CASSPSGRLNEQYF
>TRBV6-2/TRBV6-3|TRBJ1-6|.|few
TGTGCCAGCAGTTTGTACATGTACGCTCCCGACGGTTCACCCCTCCACTTT
CASSLYMYAPDGSPLHF
>TRBV5-1|TRBJ2-3|.|.
TGCGCCAGCAGAGGTCTGGATACGCAGTATTTT
CASRGLDTQYF
>TRBV12-3/TRBV12-4|TRBJ2-2|TRBD1|few
TGTGCCAGCAGCTCTACAGGGGGCATTCACACCGGGGAGCTGTTTTTT
CASSSTGGIHTGELFF
>TRBV4-1|TRBJ2-4|TRBD2|few
TGCGCCAGCAGCAAAGAGCCACCTAGCGGGATAAAAGATTTTCAGTACTTC
CASSKEPPSGIKDFQYF
>TRBV20-1|TRBJ1-1|TRBD1|few
TGCAGTGCAGAAGGACAGGACACCAACACTGAAGCTTTCTTT
CSAEGQDTNTEAFF
>TRBV7-6|TRBJ1-1|.|.
TGTGCCAGCAGCTTACTGGTGAACACTGAAGCTTTCTTT
CASSLLVNTEAFF
>TRBV7-8|TRBJ2-5|TRBD2|many
TGTGCCAGCAGCCTCATCACGGGACTAGCGGGAGAGACCCAGTACTTC
CASSLITGLAGETQYF
>TRBV20-1|TRBJ2-3|TRBD2|.
TGCAGTGCTAGACCTCGACTAGCGGGGGGGCTGTTAGATACGCAGTATTTT
CSARPRLAGGLLDTQYF
>TRBV4-2|TRBJ2-2|.|few
TGTGCCAGCAGCCAAGATCAGTTGGCAACCGGGGAGCTGTTTTTT
CASSQDQLATGELFF
>TRBV4-3|TRBJ1-2|.|few
TGCGCCAGCAGCCCGGGCCCCACAGGCATCTATGGCTACACCTTC
CASSPGPTGIYGYTF
>TRBV5-5|TRBJ1-5|.|.
TGTGCCAGCAGCTTACTGGGAGGGGCGGACAATCAGCCCCAGCATTTT
CASSLLGGADNQPQHF
>TRBV24-1|TRBJ2-1|.|.
TGTGCCACCAGTGACTCCGTCGGACTGTTCTTC
CATSDSVGLFF
>TRBV9|TRBJ2-3|TRBD1|.
TGTGCCAGCAGCGGAACCGGGACAGGGGGCTATCGCCTCTCTAGCACAGATACGCAGTATTTT
CASSGTGTGGYRLSSTDTQYF
>TRBV4-2|TRBJ1-4|TRBD1|few
TGTGCCAGCAGCCAACCGGGACAGGGCTTCGAAAAACTGTTTTTT
CASSQPGQGFEKLFF
>TRBV12-3/TRBV12-4|TRBJ1-4|.|many
TGTGCCAGCACCTTGGGCAATAGTAATGAAAAACTGTTTTTT
CASTLGNSNEKLFF
>TRBV5-8|TRBJ1-1|TRBD1|.
TGTGCCAGCAGCTTCCCACAGGGGGCTACCACTGAAGCTTTCTTT
CASSFPQGATTEAFF
>TRBV20-1|TRBJ1-5|.|.
TGCAGTGCCCAGCTTGGGAATAGCAATCAGCCCCAGCATTTT
CSAQLGNSNQPQHF
>TRBV7-2|TRBJ2-1|TRBD2|few
TGTGCCAGCAGCTTCCTACTAGCGGGGGGGCAAATGGATGAGCAGTTCTTC
CASSFLLAGGQMDEQFF
>TRBV25-1|TRBJ1-2|TRBD1|few
TGTGCCAGCAGACAGGGGCCACACTATGGCTACACCTTC
CASRQGPHYGYTF
>TRBV10-3|TRBJ1-5|.|.
TGTGCCATCAGTGAAACAGGGCCTCAGCCCCAGCATTTT
CAISETGPQPQHF
>TRBV5-1|TRBJ2-5|TRBD1|many
TGCGCCAGCAGCCCGGGACAGCACCAAGAGACCCAGTACTTC
CASSPGQHQETQYF
>TRBV5-1|TRBJ2-7|.|few
TGCGCCAGCAGCTTAGGCCAGAACCTTTACGAGCAGTACTTC
CASSLGQNLYEQYF
>TRBV7-2|TRBJ2-2|TRBD1|many
TGTGCCAGCAGCCCCGGGACAGCGAACACCGGGGAGCTGTTTTTT
CASSPGTANTGELFF
>TRBV27|TRBJ2-1|.|few
TGTGCCAGCAGTTTATCGGTGGTCCTCAATGAGCAGTTCTTC
CASSLSVVLNEQFF
>TRBV28|TRBJ2-7|TRBD1|few
TGTGCCAGCAGTTCTCGGACAGGCCCGACCTACGAGCAGTACTTC
CASSSRTGPTYEQYF
>TRBV6-5|TRBJ2-1|.|few
TGTGCCAGCAGTTACTCGACTGGATTCTCCTACAATGAGCAGTTCTTC
CASSYSTGFSYNEQFF
>TRBV7-2|TRBJ2-7|TRBD1|few
TGTGCCAGCAGCCGGCCGGGACAGGGGGGGAACGAGCAGTACTTC
CASSRPGQGGNEQYF
>TRBV7-8|TRBJ2-5|.|few
TGTGCCAGCAGCTTATGGGGTGAGGCCCAGTACTTC
CASSLWGEAQYF
>TRBV20-1|TRBJ2-1|TRBD2|many
TGCAGTGCTAGAGGAGGACGGGGGGGCAGTTACAATGAGCAGTTCTTC
CSARGGRGGSYNEQFF
>TRBV11-2|TRBJ1-4|.|.
TGTGCCAGCAGCGAAGGGGAAAAACTGTTTTTT
CASSEGEKLFF
>TRBV3-1|TRBJ2-3|TRBD2|few
TGTGCCAGCAGCCTAAGCTTGGCTAGCGGGAGCGATACGCAGTATTTT
CASSLSLASGSDTQYF
>TRBV11-2|TRBJ2-6|.|.
TGTGCCAGCAGCCTCCGACCTAGCACCGTCTCCGGGGCCAACGTCCTGACTTTC
CASSLRPSTVSGANVLTF
>TRBV7-2|TRBJ2-5|TRBD2|.
TGTGCCAGCAGCCCCGGGACTAGCGGGGGGGCAGAGACCCAGTACTTC
CASSPGTSGGAETQYF
>TRBV2|TRBJ2-1|.|.
TGTGCCAGCACGGGCGGGACAGCATACAATGAGCAGTTCTTC
CASTGGTAYNEQFF
>TRBV29-1|TRBJ2-7|TRBD1|many
TGCAGCGTTGAATATCGGACAGGGGTGGACTACGAGCAGTACTTC
CSVEYRTGVDYEQYF
>TRBV29-1|TRBJ2-1|.|few
TGCAGCGTTGATGGATTTACGCGGGGCCTGGGATACAATGAGCAGTTCTTC
CSVDGFTRGLGYNEQFF
>TRBV16|TRBJ1-2|.|.
TGTGCCAGCAGCCAATCAAAAGTCAATGCCTATGGCTACACCTTC
CASSQSKVNAYGYTF
>TRBV7-9|TRBJ1-2|.|few
TGTGCCAGCACCTGGGGGGACCACTATGGCTACACCTTC
CASTWGDHYGYTF
>TRBV11-2|TRBJ2-6|.|.
TGTGCCAGCAGCTTAGGGGCTAGACCCTCCTCTGGGGCCAACGTCCTGACTTTC
CASSLGARPSSGANVLTF
>TRBV5-1|TRBJ1-1|.|few
TGCGCCAGCAGCCCTACGAGAGGGAGCACTGAAGCTTTCTTT
CASSPTRGSTEAFF
>TRBV20-1|TRBJ2-3|TRBD2|many
TGCAGTGCACGAGGCCTAGCGGGAATCACAGATACGCAGTATTTT
CSARGLAGITDTQYF
>TRBV12-3/TRBV12-4|TRBJ1-2|.|.
TGTGCCAGCACCTCTTCCTCCGGCCTCAGGGGCTACACCTTC
CASTSSSGLRGYTF
>TRBV2|TRBJ2-1|.|many
TGTGCCAGCAGTGATGTGTTGATAAGCTCCTACAATGAGCAGTTCTTC
CASSDVLISSYNEQFF
>TRBV20-1|TRBJ2-1|.|few
TGCAGTGCTAGTTCATCGATGGGGAATGAGCAGTTCTTC
CSASSSMGNEQFF